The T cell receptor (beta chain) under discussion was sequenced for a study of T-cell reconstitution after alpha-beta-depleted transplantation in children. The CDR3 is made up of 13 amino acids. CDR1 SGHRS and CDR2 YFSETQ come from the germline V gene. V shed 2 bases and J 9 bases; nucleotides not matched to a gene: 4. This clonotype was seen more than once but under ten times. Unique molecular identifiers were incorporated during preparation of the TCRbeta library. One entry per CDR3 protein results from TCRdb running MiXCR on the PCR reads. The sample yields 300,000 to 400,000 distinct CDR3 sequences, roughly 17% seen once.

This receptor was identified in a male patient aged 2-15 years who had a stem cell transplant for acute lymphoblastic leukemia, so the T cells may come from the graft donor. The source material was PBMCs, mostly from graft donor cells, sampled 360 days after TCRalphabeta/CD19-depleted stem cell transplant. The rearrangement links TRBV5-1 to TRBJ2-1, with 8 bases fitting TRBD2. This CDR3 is CASSFRAGGEQFF. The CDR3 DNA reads TGCGCCAGCAGCTTCCGGGCGGGAGGTGAGCAGTTCTTC.